This TCR beta chain was captured in a study of blood T cell repertoires in COVID-19. Study at large: PBMCs, B-cell-depleted T cells, or T cells were the source of the cDNA or gDNA that made up the material.

The CDR3 sequence is 17 residues long. The germline V gene encodes CDR1 SGDLS and CDR2 YYNGEE. This clone has only a few counts. The junction differs from germline at one of its ends, possibly a read error. The method was immunoSEQ multiplex PCR; TCRdb's version includes in-frame clones alone and lacks a portion of them. The sample includes about 170,000 clones, 86% of them seen just once. Sequencing used peripheral blood. This chain links TRBV9 with TRBJ2-1, with D tentatively TRBD1 (5 bases). The clonotype originates from an older man with acute or convalescent COVID-19. The CDR3 nucleotides read TGTGCCAGCAGCGCTCCCATTACAGGTTCCTCCTTCAATGAGCAGTTCTTC. Translated, it gives CASSAPITGSSFNEQFF.